This TCR beta chain comes out of a study of cytomegalovirus exposure and HLA in healthy donors. V was pared by 4 bases and J by 0 bases, with 3 bases of the junction left unmatched. The CDR3 spans 15 residues. From germline, CDR1 is KGHSH and CDR2 LQKENI. This clone has just a few counts. Both 60 Vbeta primers and 13 Jbeta primers went into the PCR. Produced via immunoSEQ multiplex PCR; TCRdb's table is partial and in-frame only. Of approximately 130,000 clones listed, about 64% are singletons. The sequencing input was PBMCs. The sequence came from a woman aged 40 to 50 in good health and CMV-seronegative. The chain is built from TRBV18 and TRBJ1-1, with TRBD1 matching 9 bases. The CDR3 protein is CASSQDRGMNTEAFF. CDR3 DNA sequence: TGTGCCAGCTCACAGGACAGGGGAATGAACACTGAAGCTTTCTTT.